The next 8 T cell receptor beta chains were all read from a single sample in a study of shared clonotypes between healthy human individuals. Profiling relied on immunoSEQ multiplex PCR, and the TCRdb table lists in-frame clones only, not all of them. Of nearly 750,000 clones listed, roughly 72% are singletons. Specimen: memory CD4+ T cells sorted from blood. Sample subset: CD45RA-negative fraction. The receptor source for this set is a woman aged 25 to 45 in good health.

In nucleotides, the CDR3 is TGTGCCATCAGTGGTCAGGGCTCCAACACTGAAGCTTTCTTT. This gives the protein CAISGQGSNTEAFF. The chain uses TRBV10-3 and TRBJ1-1, with D possibly being TRBD1 (5 bases). This CDR3 spans 14 amino acids. The germline CDR1 and CDR2 sequences are ENHRY and SYGVKD. The germline V and J ends were trimmed by 4 bases and 2 bases, with 11 bases remaining between them.

CDR3 sequence: CAWSVSRDGYTF. The CDR3 coding sequence is TGTGCCTGGAGTGTTTCCCGCGATGGCTACACCTTC. The chain links TRBV30 to TRBJ1-2; unclear D gene. Germline V lookup: CDR1 GTSNPN, CDR2 SVGIG (reference sequence). The CDR3 covers 12 residues. Trimming removed 0 bases from V and 6 bases from J, with 8 bases in between. The full variable domain, with the rest looked up from reference TRBV30 and TRBJ1-2, is SQTIHQWPATLVQPVGSPLSLECTVEGTSNPNLYWYRQAAGRGLQLLFYSVGIGQISSEVPQNLSASRPQDRQFILSSKKLLLSDSGFYLCAWSVSRDGYTFGSGTRLTVV.

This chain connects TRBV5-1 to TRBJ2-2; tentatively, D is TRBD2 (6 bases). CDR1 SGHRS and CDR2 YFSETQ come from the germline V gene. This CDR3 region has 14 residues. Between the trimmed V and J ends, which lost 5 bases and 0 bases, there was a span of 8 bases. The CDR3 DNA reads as TGCGCCAGCAGGCGGGAACCGAACACCGGGGAGCTGTTTTTT. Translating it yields CASRREPNTGELFF.

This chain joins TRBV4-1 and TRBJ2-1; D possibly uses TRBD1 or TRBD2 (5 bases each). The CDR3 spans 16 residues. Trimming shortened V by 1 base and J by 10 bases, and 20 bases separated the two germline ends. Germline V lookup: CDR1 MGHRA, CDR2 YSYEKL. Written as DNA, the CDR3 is TGCGCCAGCAGCCAAGGGGGCTGGGCGGGCCCATCCGAGCAGTTCTTC. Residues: CASSQGGWAGPSEQFF.

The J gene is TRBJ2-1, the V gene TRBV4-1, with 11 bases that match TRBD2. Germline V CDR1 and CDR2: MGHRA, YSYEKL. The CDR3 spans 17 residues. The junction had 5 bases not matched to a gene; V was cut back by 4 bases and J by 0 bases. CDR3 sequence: CASSLGLAVSSYNEQFF. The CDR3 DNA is TGCGCCAGCAGCCTGGGACTAGCGGTAAGCTCCTACAATGAGCAGTTCTTC.

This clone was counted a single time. CDR3 residues: CASSRETPGLAVDYF. The CDR3 nucleotides read TGTGCCAGCAGCCGAGAAACGCCGGGACTAGCGGTAGATTACTTC. The J gene is TRBJ2-5, the V gene TRBV28; TRBD2 agrees at 11 bases. The CDR3 contains 15 residues. The V segment lost 6 bases and the J segment 14 bases; nucleotides outside the gene matches: 17. Per the germline V gene, CDR1 is MDHEN and CDR2 is SYDVKM.

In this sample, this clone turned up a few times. CDR3 coding DNA: TGTGCCAGCAGTCCCCGGGCGGATTCCTACGAGCAGTACTTC. This translates into CASSPRADSYEQYF. The V gene is TRBV6-5, the J gene TRBJ2-7; D is unresolved. The V end was cut by 5 bases, the J end by 1 base, with 12 bases between. Germline assignment: CDR1 MNHEY and CDR2 SVGAGI. There are 14 residues in the CDR3.

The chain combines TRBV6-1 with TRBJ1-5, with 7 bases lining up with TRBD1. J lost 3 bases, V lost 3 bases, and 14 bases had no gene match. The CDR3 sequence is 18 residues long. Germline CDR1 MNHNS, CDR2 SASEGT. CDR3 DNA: TGTGCCAGCAGTGATATCGGCGGGACAGTGCCTTTCAATCAGCCCCAGCATTTT. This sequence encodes CASSDIGGTVPFNQPQHF.